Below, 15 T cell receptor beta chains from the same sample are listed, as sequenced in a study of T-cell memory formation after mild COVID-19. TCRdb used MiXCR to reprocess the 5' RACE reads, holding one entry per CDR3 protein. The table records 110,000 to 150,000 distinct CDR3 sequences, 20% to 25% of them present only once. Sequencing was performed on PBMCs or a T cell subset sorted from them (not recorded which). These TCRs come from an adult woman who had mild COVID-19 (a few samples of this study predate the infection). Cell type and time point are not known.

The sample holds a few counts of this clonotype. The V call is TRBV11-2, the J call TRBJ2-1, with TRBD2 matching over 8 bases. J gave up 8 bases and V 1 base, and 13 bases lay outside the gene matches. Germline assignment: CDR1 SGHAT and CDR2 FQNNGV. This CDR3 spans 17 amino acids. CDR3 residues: CASSLGYGGGRDDEQFF. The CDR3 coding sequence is TGTGCCAGCAGCTTAGGGTACGGGGGGGGCCGCGATGATGAGCAGTTCTTC.

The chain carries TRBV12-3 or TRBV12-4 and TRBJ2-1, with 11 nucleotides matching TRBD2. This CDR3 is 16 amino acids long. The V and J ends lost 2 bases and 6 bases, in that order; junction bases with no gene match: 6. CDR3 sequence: CASSLKTSGRPNEQFF. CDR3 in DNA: TGTGCCAGCAGTTTAAAAACTAGCGGGAGACCCAATGAGCAGTTCTTC.

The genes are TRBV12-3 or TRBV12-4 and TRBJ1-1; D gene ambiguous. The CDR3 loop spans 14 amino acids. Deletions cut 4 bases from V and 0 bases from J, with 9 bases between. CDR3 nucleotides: TGTGCCAGCAGTTGGTGGCTCATGAACACTGAAGCTTTCTTT. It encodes CASSWWLMNTEAFF.

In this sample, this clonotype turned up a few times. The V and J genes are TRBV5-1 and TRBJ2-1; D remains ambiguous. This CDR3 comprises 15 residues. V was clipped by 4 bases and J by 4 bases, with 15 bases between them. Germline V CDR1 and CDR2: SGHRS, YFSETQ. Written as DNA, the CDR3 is TGCGCCAGCAGCCCCCCGGGCGCAGAGTACAATGAGCAGTTCTTC. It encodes CASSPPGAEYNEQFF.

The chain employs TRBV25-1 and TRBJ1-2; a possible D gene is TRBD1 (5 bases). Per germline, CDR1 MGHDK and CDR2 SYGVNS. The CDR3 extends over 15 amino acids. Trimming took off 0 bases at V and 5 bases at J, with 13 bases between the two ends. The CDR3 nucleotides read TGTGCCAGCAGTGAATATTCGGCAGGGAATTATGGCTACACCTTC. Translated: CASSEYSAGNYGYTF.

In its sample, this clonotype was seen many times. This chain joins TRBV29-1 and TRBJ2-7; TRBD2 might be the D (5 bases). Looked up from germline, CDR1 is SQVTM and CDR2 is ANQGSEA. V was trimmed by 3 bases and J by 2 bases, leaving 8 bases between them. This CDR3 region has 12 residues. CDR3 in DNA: TGCAGCGTTGAGAACGGGGCCTACGAGCAGTACTTC. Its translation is CSVENGAYEQYF.

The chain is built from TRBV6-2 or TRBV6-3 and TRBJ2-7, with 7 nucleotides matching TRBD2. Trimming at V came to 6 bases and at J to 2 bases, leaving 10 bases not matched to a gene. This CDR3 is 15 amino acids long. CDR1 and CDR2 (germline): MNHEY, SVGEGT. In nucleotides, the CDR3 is TGTGCCAGCAGCTCATTTCTAGCGGCAACCTACGAGCAGTACTTC. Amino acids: CASSSFLAATYEQYF.

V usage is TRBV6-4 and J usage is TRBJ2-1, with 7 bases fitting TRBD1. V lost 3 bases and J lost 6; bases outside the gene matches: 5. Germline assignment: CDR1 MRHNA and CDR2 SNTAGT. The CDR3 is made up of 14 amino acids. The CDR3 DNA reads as TGTGCCAGCAGTGAGCGGACAGGAGGCAATGAGCAGTTCTTC. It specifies CASSERTGGNEQFF.

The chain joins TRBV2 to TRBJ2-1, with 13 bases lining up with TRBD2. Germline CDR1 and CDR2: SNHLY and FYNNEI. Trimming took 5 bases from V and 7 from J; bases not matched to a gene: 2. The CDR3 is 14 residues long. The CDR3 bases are TGTGCCAGCAGTAGACTAGCGGGGGGAAATGAGCAGTTCTTC. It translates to CASSRLAGGNEQFF.

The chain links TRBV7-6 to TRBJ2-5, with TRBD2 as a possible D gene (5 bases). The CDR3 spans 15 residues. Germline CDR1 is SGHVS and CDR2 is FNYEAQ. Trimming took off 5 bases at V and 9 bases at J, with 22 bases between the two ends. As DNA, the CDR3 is TGTGCCAGCAGCCACCCCCCCGGGGAGATGAGTTCCCAGTACTTC. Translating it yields CASSHPPGEMSSQYF.

The CDR3 protein is CASSRSGSKDEQYF. The DNA of the CDR3 is TGTGCCAGCAGCCGTAGCGGGAGCAAAGACGAGCAGTACTTC. This chain joins TRBV7-2 and TRBJ2-7, with 9 bases identical to TRBD2. Germline values: CDR1 SGHTA, CDR2 FQGNSA. This CDR3 is built from 14 residues. The trim removed 5 bases at V and 5 bases at J, leaving 7 bases unmatched.

The CDR3 sequence is CASSAGFNEQFF. CDR3 in DNA: TGTGCCAGCAGTGCGGGTTTTAATGAGCAGTTCTTC. The V gene is TRBV6-1, the J gene TRBJ2-1, with D unresolved. The CDR3 runs to 12 residues. Trimming took 4 bases from V and 7 from J, leaving 8 bases between them. The germline V gene encodes CDR1 MNHNS and CDR2 SASEGT.

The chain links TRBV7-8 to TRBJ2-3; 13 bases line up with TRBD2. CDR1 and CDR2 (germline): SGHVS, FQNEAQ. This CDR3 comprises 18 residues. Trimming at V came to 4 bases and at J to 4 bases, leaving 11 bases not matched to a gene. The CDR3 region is CASSSHPGTSGTADTQYF. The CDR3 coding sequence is TGTGCCAGCAGCTCACATCCCGGGACTAGCGGGACGGCAGATACGCAGTATTTT.

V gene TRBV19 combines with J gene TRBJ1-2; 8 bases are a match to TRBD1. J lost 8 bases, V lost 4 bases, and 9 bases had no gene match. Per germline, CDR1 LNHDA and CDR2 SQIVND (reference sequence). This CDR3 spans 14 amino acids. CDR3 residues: CASSTWTGIGGYTF. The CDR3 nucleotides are TGTGCCAGTAGTACCTGGACAGGGATAGGGGGCTACACCTTC. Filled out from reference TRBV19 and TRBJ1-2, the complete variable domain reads DGGITQSPKYLFRKEGQNVTLSCEQNLNHDAMYWYRQDPGQGLRLIYYSQIVNDFQKGDIAEGYSVSREKKESFPLTVTSAQKNPTAFYLCASSTWTGIGGYTFGSGTRLTVV.

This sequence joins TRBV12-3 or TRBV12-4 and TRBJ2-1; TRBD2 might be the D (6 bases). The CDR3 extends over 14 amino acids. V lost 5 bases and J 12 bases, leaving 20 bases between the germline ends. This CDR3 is CASSPIWRGTGQFF. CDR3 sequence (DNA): TGTGCCAGCAGTCCGATTTGGAGGGGTACGGGGCAGTTCTTC.